The 9 T cell receptor beta chains below come from one sample, sequenced in a study of T cell repertoires in aging, cancer and after chemotherapy. Peripheral blood genomic DNA, not sorted cells or RNA, was the template. TRB rearrangements spanning V, D and J were amplified using mixed TRB-A/B primers. TCRdb redid the calling of the multiplex PCR reads with MiXCR, one entry per CDR3 protein. Of 8,100 or so distinct CDR3 sequences listed, roughly 35% were seen once; the top ten hold around 4.7%. Sequencing was performed on blood. Every receptor here comes from a human donor in good health.

Remarks on this clonotype: At one of its ends the junction is not consistent with the germline gene, which may arise from a read error. The chain is built from TRBV5-6 and TRBJ1-1, with D perhaps TRBD1 (6 bases). The germline CDR1 and CDR2 sequences are SGHDT and YYEEEE. The CDR3 length is 13 residues. The CDR3 coding sequence is TGTGCCAGCACCTTCGATTTACCGGGACATCCGACTTTT. Amino acid sequence: CASTFDLPGHPTF. The variable domain in full, completed from reference TRBV5-6 and TRBJ1-1, reads DAGVTQSPTHLIKTRGQQVTLRCSPKSGHDTVSWYQQALGQGPQFIFQYYEEEERQRGNFPDRFSGHQFPNYSSELNVNALLLGDSALYLCASTFDLPGHPTFGQGTRLTVV.

This clonotype was counted a few times. The rearrangement uses TRBV5-5 and TRBJ1-5, with a possible D match to TRBD1 (5 bases). The CDR3 runs to 15 residues. In germline, CDR1 is SGHKS, CDR2 YYEKEE (reference sequence). The V gene lost 0 bases and the J gene lost 6 bases, with 13 bases spanning the gap. The CDR3 DNA reads as TGTGCCAGCAGCTTGGGGGGGTGGGAACTTCAGCCCCAGCATTTT. Amino acids: CASSLGGWELQPQHF. The full variable domain, its missing parts supplied by reference TRBV5-5 and TRBJ1-5, is DAGVTQSPTHLIKTRGQQVTLRCSPISGHKSVSWYQQVLGQGPQFIFQYYEKEERGRGNFPDRFSARQFPNYSSELNVNALLLGDSALYLCASSLGGWELQPQHFGDGTRLSIL.

This sequence joins TRBV27 and TRBJ2-1, with D perhaps matching TRBD2 (7 bases). CDR1 is MNHEY, CDR2 SMNVEV, per germline (reference sequence). The CDR3 runs to 18 residues. Trimming stripped 5 bases from V and 0 bases from J, with 20 bases between. The CDR3 here is CASSTLYGGLSSYNEQFF. In nucleotides, the CDR3 is TGTGCCAGCAGTACCCTATACGGGGGGCTCAGCTCCTACAATGAGCAGTTCTTC.

This clonotype is medium-sized in the sample. This CDR3 is CASSEISGANVLTF. The CDR3 nucleotides read TGTGCCAGCAGTGAAATCTCTGGGGCCAACGTCCTGACTTTC. J is TRBJ2-6 and V is TRBV6-1; no reliable D call. Trimming pared 2 bases from V and 0 bases from J, leaving 2 bases between. Germline V CDR1 and CDR2: MNHNS, SASEGT. The CDR3 is made up of 14 amino acids.

The chain combines TRBV4-3 with TRBJ1-3, with a tentative D call TRBD1 (5 bases). Trimming took 1 base from V and 8 from J, leaving 12 bases between them. Germline assignment: CDR1 LGHNA and CDR2 YSLEER. This CDR3 is 14 amino acids long. The CDR3 loop is CASSQGPGRDTIYF. Written as DNA, the CDR3 is TGCGCCAGCAGCCAAGGTCCAGGGAGAGACACCATATATTTT.

In DNA form, the CDR3 reads TGCGCCAGCAGCTTTTCGGCAGGGACCTACGAGCAGTACTTC. Its protein product is CASSFSAGTYEQYF. The rearrangement joins TRBV5-1 to TRBJ2-7; D perhaps matches TRBD1 (5 bases). CDR3 length equals 14 residues. With 2 bases removed from V and 2 bases from J, the gap between germline ends came to 11 bases. Per the germline V gene, CDR1 is SGHRS and CDR2 is YFSETQ.

The J gene is TRBJ2-1, the V gene TRBV27, with a tentative D call TRBD2 (5 bases). CDR3 size: 14 residues. Germline values: CDR1 MNHEY, CDR2 SMNVEV (reference sequence). V lost 6 bases, J lost 2 bases, and 11 bases lay in between. DNA of the CDR3: TGTGCCAGCAGCTCCAGCGGTACCTACAATGAGCAGTTCTTC. It specifies CASSSSGTYNEQFF.

The chain is built from TRBV5-4 and TRBJ2-1; D is unclear. Germline V gene sequence: CDR1 SGHNT, CDR2 YYREEE (reference sequence). The ends were cut back, 5 bases at V and 0 bases at J, with 12 bases in the middle. This CDR3 is 15 amino acids long. CDR3 nucleotides: TGTGCCAGCAGTTCTCTCCGGCCCTCCTACAATGAGCAGTTCTTC. Its protein is CASSSLRPSYNEQFF. The full variable domain, completed using reference TRBV5-4 and TRBJ2-1, is ETGVTQSPTHLIKTRGQQVTLRCSSQSGHNTVSWYQQALGQGPQFIFQYYREEENGRGNFPPRFSGLQFPNYSSELNVNALELDDSALYLCASSSLRPSYNEQFFGPGTRLTVL.

This clonotype is medium-sized (0.01 to 0.1%) in the sample. The chain recombines TRBV6-5 with TRBJ1-2; 9 nucleotides match TRBD1. The V segment lost 6 bases and the J segment 9 bases; nucleotides outside the gene matches: 8. Germline CDR1 MNHEY, CDR2 SVGAGI. The CDR3 is 13 residues long. In DNA, the CDR3 is TGTGCCAGCAGAGACACAGGGGGCGAGAGCTACACCTTC. This encodes CASRDTGGESYTF.